The next 15 T cell receptor beta chains were all read from a single sample in a study of cytomegalovirus exposure and HLA in healthy donors. Primers included in the PCR were 60 Vbeta and 13 Jbeta primers. TCRdb's copy holds only in-frame clones and misses some; the assay was immunoSEQ multiplex PCR. Of about 190,000 clones detected, about 81% appear once; the ten largest clones hold 4% to 5%. Sequenced sample: PBMCs. Receptors originate from a man in his thirties or forties in good health and CMV-seropositive.

The chain has TRBV18 and TRBJ2-5, with D possibly being TRBD2 (6 bases). Per germline, CDR1 KGHSH and CDR2 LQKENI. There are 15 residues in the CDR3. V lost 5 bases, J lost 3 bases, and 16 bases lay in between. CDR3: CASSFSPGLKETQYF. Here the CDR3 DNA reads TGTGCCAGCTCATTTTCCCCGGGACTTAAAGAGACCCAGTACTTC.

In its sample, this clone was seen once. The chain is built from TRBV28 and TRBJ2-7; no reliable D call. Germline V CDR1 and CDR2: MDHEN, SYDVKM. The CDR3 covers 15 residues. Trimming left V 0 bases short and J 0 bases short, with 9 bases between. CDR3 loop: CASSLWAVSSYEQYF. DNA for the CDR3: TGTGCCAGCAGTTTATGGGCGGTCAGCTCCTACGAGCAGTACTTC.

The V call is TRBV2, the J call TRBJ1-5, with D unresolved. The CDR3 covers 13 residues. Trimming cost V 4 bases and J 6 bases, with 10 bases left between them. Germline V gives CDR1 SNHLY, CDR2 FYNNEI. The CDR3 bases are TGTGCCAGCAGTGGTGAGGTGGGTCAGCCCCAGCATTTT. It encodes CASSGEVGQPQHF.

The V gene is TRBV18, the J gene TRBJ2-3; maybe TRBD1 (5 bases). CDR1 KGHSH and CDR2 LQKENI come from the germline V gene. Deletions cut 0 bases from V and 4 bases from J, with 14 bases between. The CDR3 has 16 amino acids. CDR3 nucleotide sequence: TGTGCCAGCTCACCACCGATAGGTCAACAGGCAGATACGCAGTATTTT. This gives the protein CASSPPIGQQADTQYF.

The V and J genes are TRBV28 and TRBJ2-7; possibly TRBD2 for D (6 bases). Germline lookup yields CDR1 MDHEN and CDR2 SYDVKM. This CDR3 has 14 amino acids. The V end was cut by 5 bases, the J end by 0 bases, with 11 bases between. Here the CDR3 reads CASSGPGDSYEQYF. The CDR3 DNA reads TGTGCCAGCAGTGGCCCGGGGGACTCCTACGAGCAGTACTTC.

This clone was observed a few times. The CDR3 region has the DNA TGTGCCAGCGGCCGGACAGGGAACTATGGCTACACCTTC. Amino acids: CASGRTGNYGYTF. This chain joins TRBV6-5 and TRBJ1-2, with 8 bases lining up with TRBD1. Trimming removed 8 bases from V and 2 bases from J; junction bases left unmatched: 4. The CDR3 extends over 13 amino acids. Looked up from germline, CDR1 is MNHEY and CDR2 is SVGAGI.

J is TRBJ2-7 and V is TRBV7-2, with D tentatively TRBD1 (5 bases). Trimming shortened V by 2 bases and J by 3 bases, and 17 bases separated the two germline ends. The CDR3 has 16 amino acids. From germline, CDR1 is SGHTA and CDR2 FQGNSA. The CDR3 protein is CASSLLVGANLYEQYF. CDR3 DNA: TGTGCCAGCAGCTTACTTGTAGGGGCGAACCTCTACGAGCAGTACTTC. The variable domain in full, with the rest retrieved from reference TRBV7-2 and TRBJ2-7, is GAGVSQSPSNKVTEKGKDVELRCDPISGHTALYWYRQSLGQGLEFLIYFQGNSAPDKSGLPSDRFSAERTGGSVSTLTIQRTQQEDSAVYLCASSLLVGANLYEQYFGPGTRLTVT.

This chain links TRBV7-3 with TRBJ2-2, with 12 bases that match TRBD2. The CDR3 is 18 residues long. Germline V lookup: CDR1 SGHTA, CDR2 FQGTGA. J gave up 6 bases and V 4 bases, and 12 bases lay outside the gene matches. CDR3: CASSSRPTSGSESGELFF. CDR3 coding DNA: TGTGCCAGCAGCTCCCGCCCGACTAGCGGGAGCGAATCCGGGGAGCTGTTTTTT. The full variable domain, its missing parts supplied by reference TRBV7-3 and TRBJ2-2, is GAGVSQTPSNKVTEKGKYVELRCDPISGHTALYWYRQSLGQGPEFLIYFQGTGAADDSGLPNDRFFAVRPEGSVSTLKIQRTERGDSAVYLCASSSRPTSGSESGELFFGEGSRLTVL.

In its sample, this clone was seen a few times. The chain couples TRBV9 to TRBJ2-2; 7 positions agree with TRBD1. The CDR3 is made up of 14 amino acids. Per germline, CDR1 SGDLS and CDR2 YYNGEE. With 3 bases clipped from V and 10 bases from J, the junction kept 9 bases outside the gene matches. For the CDR3, the DNA is TGTGCCAGCAGCGCCCGACAGGGTCTAGCGGAGCTGTTTTTT. Its protein is CASSARQGLAELFF. The full variable domain, its missing parts supplied by reference TRBV9 and TRBJ2-2, is DSGVTQTPKHLITATGQRVTLRCSPRSGDLSVYWYQQSLDQGLQFLIQYYNGEERAKGNILERFSAQQFPDLHSELNLSSLELGDSALYFCASSARQGLAELFFGEGSRLTVL.

J is TRBJ2-3 and V is TRBV18; D is possibly TRBD1 (5 bases). This CDR3 comprises 16 residues. Looked up from germline, CDR1 is KGHSH and CDR2 is LQKENI. V lost 3 bases, J lost 0 bases, and 13 bases lay in between. CDR3 sequence (DNA): TGTGCCAGCTCACCCCCACGGACAACTAGCACAGATACGCAGTATTTT. Protein sequence: CASSPPRTTSTDTQYF.

The chain has TRBV27 and TRBJ1-6; maybe TRBD1 (5 bases). CDR1 and CDR2 from the germline V gene are MNHEY and SMNVEV (reference sequence). Between the trimmed V and J ends, which lost 8 bases and 7 bases, there was a span of 18 bases. CDR3 length: 15 residues. This CDR3 reads CASGWGRAVNSPLHF. The DNA of the CDR3 is TGTGCCAGCGGTTGGGGCAGGGCGGTGAATTCACCCCTCCACTTT.

This chain connects TRBV12-5 to TRBJ2-7; D unresolved. Germline V CDR1 and CDR2: LGHNT, FRNRAP. V was clipped by 1 base and J by 6 bases, with 7 bases between them. CDR3 size: 12 residues. CDR3 coding DNA: TGTGCTAGTGGTTTGGGTGTCATCGAGCAGTACTTC. This translates into CASGLGVIEQYF. The complete variable domain, with remaining parts taken from reference TRBV12-5 and TRBJ2-7, reads DARVTQTPRHKVTEMGQEVTMRCQPILGHNTVFWYRQTMMQGLELLAYFRNRAPLDDSGMPKDRFSAEMPDATLATLKIQPSEPRDSAVYFCASGLGVIEQYFGPGTRLTVT.

The chain is built from TRBV6-6 and TRBJ2-3; D might be TRBD2 (6 bases). From germline, CDR1 is MNHNY and CDR2 SVGAGI (reference sequence). CDR3 length: 16 residues. V lost 2 bases and J lost 1, with 13 bases in between. The CDR3 DNA reads as TGTGCCAGCAGTTACAGGACCTTAGCGGGCACAGATACGCAGTATTTT. It specifies CASSYRTLAGTDTQYF.

The rearrangement links TRBV7-9 to TRBJ1-2; tentatively, D is TRBD1 (5 bases). The CDR3 loop spans 12 amino acids. V shed 5 bases and J shed 4 bases, with 8 bases lying between them. Germline values: CDR1 SEHNR, CDR2 FQNEAQ (reference sequence). CDR3 in DNA: TGTGCCAGCAGCGACAGATTCTATGGCTACACCTTC. Its protein product is CASSDRFYGYTF.

The chain recombines TRBV7-2 with TRBJ2-6; D is perhaps TRBD2 (5 bases). The CDR3 loop spans 16 amino acids. V lost 3 bases and J lost 0, with 9 bases in between. CDR1 and CDR2 from the germline V gene are SGHTA and FQGNSA. CDR3 residues: CASSFGAASGANVLTF. CDR3 bases: TGTGCCAGCAGCTTTGGAGCGGCCTCTGGGGCCAACGTCCTGACTTTC.